This T cell receptor (beta chain) was profiled in a study of blood T cell repertoires in COVID-19. Study details: The origin of the acute and convalescent COVID-19 samples was the United States, Italy and Spain. Nucleic acid was either cDNA or gDNA, and it came from T cells, B-cell-depleted T cells, or PBMCs.

Source study methods: The assay estimated nucleated cells by amplifying reference gene primers. TCRdb keeps only in-frame clones here, not all; method: immunoSEQ multiplex PCR. V, J and clone size reflect that table, while D and trimming were determined from the DNA. Altogether some 250,000 clones are present, about nine tenths being singletons, with the ten largest covering approximately 7.6%. Germline values: CDR1 LNHDA, CDR2 SQIVND (reference sequence). The CDR3 consists of 15 residues. Trimming shortened V by 4 bases and J by 0 bases, and 13 bases separated the two germline ends. This clonotype originated in a man between 60 and 70 years old who had recovered from COVID-19. The chain is built from TRBV19 and TRBJ2-7; D might be TRBD2 (6 bases). The sample comprised peripheral blood. The CDR3 nucleotides read TGTGCCAGTAGTACCCCGGGGAGGAGCTCCTACGAGCAGTACTTC. Translation gives CASSTPGRSSYEQYF.